This is a list of T cell receptor beta chains from one sample in a study of patients and donors after allogeneic stem cell transplantation. From the RT-PCR reads, TCRdb called clonotypes with MiXCR, one entry per CDR3 protein. The sample contains approximately 60,000 distinct CDR3 sequences, roughly 13% of which appear only once. The sequenced sample consisted of blood, either unsorted or a sorted T cell fraction (not recorded which). The receptors originated from a human donor who was either an allogeneic HSCT recipient or a stem cell or donor lymphocyte infusion donor (not recorded which). It is not recorded whose cells these are; they may come from a transplant donor. CDR3s leave out the opening cysteine and the closing phenylalanine or tryptophan. The order of the fields is V gene, J gene, clone size, CDR3 protein. The listing skips clone size in some rows; elsewhere it reads once, few, many or a size class.

v_call: TRBV20-1
j_call: TRBJ2-2
clone_size: few
cdr3_aa: SAVGSGRTTGELF

v_call: TRBV12-5
j_call: TRBJ2-6
clone_size: -
cdr3_aa: TSGLATGQSSGANVLT

v_call: TRBV20-1
j_call: TRBJ1-1
clone_size: medium-sized
cdr3_aa: SATQGADQAF

v_call: TRBV6-2/TRBV6-3
j_call: TRBJ2-2
clone_size: many
cdr3_aa: ASSAQGFTGELF

v_call: TRBV12-3/TRBV12-4
j_call: TRBJ1-4
clone_size: many
cdr3_aa: ASRSGQGGEKLF

v_call: TRBV27
j_call: TRBJ2-2
clone_size: -
cdr3_aa: ALEDRATGELF

v_call: TRBV20-1
j_call: TRBJ2-1
clone_size: few
cdr3_aa: SARSGTSGSNEQF

v_call: TRBV6-1
j_call: TRBJ2-1
clone_size: -
cdr3_aa: ASSEDSYNEQF

v_call: TRBV27
j_call: TRBJ2-1
clone_size: -
cdr3_aa: ASSPDRGINNEQF

v_call: TRBV6-1
j_call: TRBJ2-7
clone_size: few
cdr3_aa: ASTPGLSSYEQY

v_call: TRBV6-5
j_call: TRBJ2-4
clone_size: -
cdr3_aa: ASSYQGLAGGPTKNIQY

v_call: TRBV20-1
j_call: TRBJ1-2
clone_size: many
cdr3_aa: SARDLRKGTGGLAGYT

v_call: TRBV27
j_call: TRBJ2-7
clone_size: -
cdr3_aa: ASSRQGFYEQY

v_call: TRBV20-1
j_call: TRBJ2-2
clone_size: -
cdr3_aa: SARGSQGDTGELF

v_call: TRBV5-4
j_call: TRBJ2-2
clone_size: -
cdr3_aa: ASSFVTGTGELF

v_call: TRBV7-9
j_call: TRBJ2-1
clone_size: many
cdr3_aa: ASSPGTSGRYNEQF

v_call: TRBV10-2
j_call: TRBJ1-5
clone_size: -
cdr3_aa: ASSDPDRDSNQPQH

v_call: TRBV21-1
j_call: TRBJ1-2
clone_size: many
cdr3_aa: ASSRLRDSHYGYT

v_call: TRBV6-1
j_call: TRBJ2-7
clone_size: -
cdr3_aa: ASSGPEQY

v_call: TRBV25-1
j_call: TRBJ2-7
clone_size: -
cdr3_aa: ASSESLGQGTYEQY

v_call: TRBV5-1
j_call: TRBJ2-7
clone_size: few
cdr3_aa: ASSLGLADYPYEQY

v_call: TRBV9
j_call: TRBJ2-7
clone_size: many
cdr3_aa: ASSVTGDHSYEQY

v_call: TRBV4-2
j_call: TRBJ2-3
clone_size: few
cdr3_aa: ASSPNLVPDTQY

v_call: TRBV28
j_call: TRBJ1-5
clone_size: many
cdr3_aa: ASSFNPGQGRTQPQH

v_call: TRBV27
j_call: TRBJ1-2
clone_size: -
cdr3_aa: ASSLSPRANDYGYT

v_call: TRBV7-9
j_call: TRBJ2-7
clone_size: -
cdr3_aa: ASSLGLAGGYEQY

v_call: TRBV12-3/TRBV12-4
j_call: TRBJ2-7
clone_size: many
cdr3_aa: ASRGAGARYEQY

v_call: TRBV5-1
j_call: TRBJ2-2
clone_size: few
cdr3_aa: ASSGPTRDRANTGELF

v_call: TRBV27
j_call: TRBJ2-1
clone_size: few
cdr3_aa: ASSLVMGQGWNEQF

v_call: TRBV7-9
j_call: TRBJ1-2
clone_size: few
cdr3_aa: ASSPNRYPSYYGYT

v_call: TRBV12-3/TRBV12-4
j_call: TRBJ2-7
clone_size: -
cdr3_aa: ASRGRRPLSSYEQY

v_call: TRBV5-1
j_call: TRBJ2-7
clone_size: few
cdr3_aa: ASSFETMTYEQY

v_call: TRBV20-1
j_call: TRBJ2-7
clone_size: few
cdr3_aa: SARALRLADSYEQY

v_call: TRBV25-1
j_call: TRBJ2-7
clone_size: few
cdr3_aa: ATTGGGQDVYEQY

v_call: TRBV6-5
j_call: TRBJ1-2
clone_size: many
cdr3_aa: ASSYSESQNYNYGYT

v_call: TRBV7-2
j_call: TRBJ1-2
clone_size: medium-sized
cdr3_aa: ASSLGALDYGYT

v_call: TRBV5-6
j_call: TRBJ1-5
clone_size: many
cdr3_aa: ASSRRQANQPQH

v_call: TRBV27
j_call: TRBJ1-6
clone_size: -
cdr3_aa: ASSLRSSPLH

v_call: TRBV7-9
j_call: TRBJ1-4
clone_size: few
cdr3_aa: ASSLMGQGDEKLF

v_call: TRBV12-3/TRBV12-4
j_call: TRBJ1-1
clone_size: -
cdr3_aa: ASSPQTGGLTEAF

v_call: TRBV29-1
j_call: TRBJ2-7
clone_size: -
cdr3_aa: SVEAESSYEQY

v_call: TRBV27
j_call: TRBJ1-5
clone_size: few
cdr3_aa: ASSPWNQPQH

v_call: TRBV3-1
j_call: TRBJ2-7
clone_size: -
cdr3_aa: ASSPRWRSLSSYEQY

v_call: TRBV6-1
j_call: TRBJ1-5
clone_size: many
cdr3_aa: ASRQGLGSNQPQH

v_call: TRBV18
j_call: TRBJ2-5
clone_size: few
cdr3_aa: ASTPLAGGETQY

v_call: TRBV6-5
j_call: TRBJ1-2
clone_size: medium-sized
cdr3_aa: ASSYSEASFYGYT

v_call: TRBV5-1
j_call: TRBJ2-5
clone_size: -
cdr3_aa: ASSLGRNQETQY